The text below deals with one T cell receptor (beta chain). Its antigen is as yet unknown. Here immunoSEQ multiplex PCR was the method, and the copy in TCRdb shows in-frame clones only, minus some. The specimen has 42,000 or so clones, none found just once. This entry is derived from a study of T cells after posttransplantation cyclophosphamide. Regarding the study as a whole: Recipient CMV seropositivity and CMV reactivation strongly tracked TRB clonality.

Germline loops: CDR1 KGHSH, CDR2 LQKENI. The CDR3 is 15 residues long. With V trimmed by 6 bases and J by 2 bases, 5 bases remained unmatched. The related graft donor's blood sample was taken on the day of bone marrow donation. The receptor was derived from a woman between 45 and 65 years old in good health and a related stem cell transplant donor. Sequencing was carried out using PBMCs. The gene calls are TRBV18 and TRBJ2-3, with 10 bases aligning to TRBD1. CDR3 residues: CASSLTGGNTDTQYF. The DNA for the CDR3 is TGTGCCAGCTCCTTGACAGGGGGCAACACAGATACGCAGTATTTT.